This note documents a single TCR beta chain sequence. The target antigen is unknown. Different DNA sequences within this sample yield the same CDR3. These data originate in a study of cytomegalovirus exposure and HLA in healthy donors. Study-level points and caveats: TCR beta V segments were, for the most part, productive about 87% or about 30% of the time in an earlier analysis.

PCR employed 60 Vbeta and 13 Jbeta primers. Using immunoSEQ multiplex PCR, the repertoire was profiled, and TCRdb retains in-frame clones only, with some absent. Of some 150,000 clones listed, around 70% are singletons. The CDR3 sequence is 13 residues long. The V end lost 0 bases, the J end lost 5 bases, and 7 bases lay between the germline ends. Germline V gene data show CDR1 as SGHTA and CDR2 as FQGTGA. The material sequenced was PBMCs. The chain joins TRBV7-3 to TRBJ1-1; D uncertain. This receptor was identified in a woman aged 25 to 39 in good health and CMV-seronegative. In DNA form, the CDR3 reads TGTGCCAGCAGCTTAACGGGAGGGACTGAAGCTTTCTTT. Its translation: CASSLTGGTEAFF. Looking up the rest from reference TRBV7-3 and TRBJ1-1 gives the full variable domain: GAGVSQTPSNKVTEKGKYVELRCDPISGHTALYWYRQSLGQGPEFLIYFQGTGAADDSGLPNDRFFAVRPEGSVSTLKIQRTERGDSAVYLCASSLTGGTEAFFGQGTRLTVV.